The next 19 T cell receptor beta chains were all read from a single sample in a study of T cells in Graves' hyperthyroidism and ophthalmopathy. There were TCR beta CDR3 regions amplified from RNA transcripts. Carried out on the TCR CDR3, a first-round RT-PCR used the HTBI primer set. TCRdb re-called the multiplex PCR reads with MiXCR, one entry per CDR3 protein. The repertoire holds about 520,000 distinct CDR3 sequences, with around 24% as singletons. The specimen sequenced was blood. The receptors originated from a woman aged 25 to 39 with Graves' ophthalmopathy.

Turning to this clonotype: A much larger clone is a single base away; this may be a read error. Since the CDR3 does not end with the conserved phenylalanine or tryptophan, this likely comes from a read error. The chain combines TRBV18 with TRBJ2-7; D is uncertain. The CDR3 covers 13 residues. Per germline, CDR1 KGHSH and CDR2 LQKENI. Trimming stripped 0 bases from V and 4 bases from J, with 7 bases between. As DNA, the CDR3 is TGTGCCAGCTCACCACCGAACGAGTACGAGCAGTACTAC. Protein: CASSPPNEYEQYY.

This clonotype was seen many times. The rearrangement links TRBV6-1 to TRBJ2-6; the D is unclear. CDR1 MNHNS and CDR2 SASEGT come from the germline V gene. Trimming shortened V by 7 bases and J by 0 bases, and 13 bases separated the two germline ends. The CDR3 runs to 16 residues. CDR3 loop: CASTTAILSGANVLTF. The CDR3 nucleotides are TGTGCCAGCACCACGGCGATACTCTCTGGGGCCAACGTCCTGACTTTC.

At least ten counts were recorded for this clonotype. The rearrangement joins TRBV7-2 to TRBJ1-1; 8 positions agree with TRBD1. CDR3 length: 13 amino acids. The V segment lost 6 bases and the J segment 6 bases; nucleotides outside the gene matches: 6. The V gene's germline CDR1 is SGHTA and CDR2 FQGNSA. This CDR3 reads CASSSTGDAEAFF. The CDR3 DNA is TGTGCCAGCAGTTCGACAGGGGATGCTGAAGCTTTCTTT.

The rearrangement links TRBV30 to TRBJ1-1; 8 nucleotides align to TRBD1. With 7 bases clipped from V and 3 bases from J, the junction kept 4 bases outside the gene matches. There are 12 residues in the CDR3. Germline V gives CDR1 GTSNPN, CDR2 SVGIG (reference sequence). The CDR3 DNA follows: TGTGCCTCGACAGGGGTGGACACTGAAGCTTTCTTT. Its protein product is CASTGVDTEAFF.

Many counts were recorded for this clonotype. A much larger clone lies a single base off, so this may be a read error. V and J are TRBV12-3 or TRBV12-4 and TRBJ2-7; D is perhaps TRBD1 (6 bases). There are 13 residues in the CDR3. The CDR3 reads CAGSPTGSYEQYF. CDR3 sequence (DNA): TGTGCCGGCAGCCCCACAGGGTCCTACGAGCAGTACTTC.

In its sample, this clonotype was seen many times. The rearrangement links TRBV20-1 to TRBJ2-7, with a possible D match to TRBD2 (5 bases). Germline V gene lookup returns CDR1 DFQATT and CDR2 SNEGSKA (reference sequence). The V end was cut by 0 bases, the J end by 1 base, with 13 bases between. This CDR3 is built from 15 residues. CDR3 in amino acids: CSARDPGGSSYEQYF. As DNA, the CDR3 is TGCAGTGCTAGAGATCCCGGAGGTTCGTCCTACGAGCAGTACTTC.

This clonotype has ten or more counts. The chain employs TRBV19 and TRBJ2-4; possibly TRBD1 for D (6 bases). The CDR3 length is 13 residues. The ends were cut back, 8 bases at V and 9 bases at J, with 17 bases in the middle. Germline lookup yields CDR1 LNHDA and CDR2 SQIVND (reference sequence). This CDR3 reads CASADPGQIIQYF. The CDR3 DNA sequence: TGTGCCAGTGCCGATCCGGGACAAATCATTCAGTACTTC.

This clonotype was picked up a small number of times. V is TRBV6-1 and J is TRBJ1-5; D is possibly TRBD1 (6 bases). Germline loops: CDR1 MNHNS, CDR2 SASEGT. V was trimmed by 8 bases and J by 5 bases, leaving 19 bases between them. CDR3 length: 15 residues. CDR3 protein: CASDLNGGAYQPQHF. The CDR3 nucleotides are TGTGCCAGCGACCTTAATGGGGGGGCCTATCAGCCCCAGCATTTT.

This clonotype was detected ten times or more. The chain is built from TRBV28 and TRBJ2-2, with D possibly TRBD2 on 6 matching bases. CDR3 size: 15 residues. Per germline, CDR1 MDHEN and CDR2 SYDVKM. V lost 8 bases to trimming and J lost 0 bases, with 13 bases between them. In nucleotides, the CDR3 is TGTGCCAGCGTGGGGGAGGACGCGAACACCGGGGAGCTGTTTTTT. Translating gives CASVGEDANTGELFF.

This chain joins TRBV27 and TRBJ1-2; D is possibly TRBD1 (6 bases). The CDR3 length is 15 residues. Per the germline V gene, CDR1 is MNHEY and CDR2 is SMNVEV (reference sequence). Trimming removed 0 bases from V and 2 bases from J, with 10 bases in between. The DNA of the CDR3 is TGTGCCAGCAGTTTATCTTACAGGGCGAACTATGGCTACACCTTC. Protein: CASSLSYRANYGYTF.

This clonotype has a count of ten or more. V and J are TRBV4-3 and TRBJ1-2; weak D call: TRBD1 (5 bases). The V end was cut by 0 bases, the J end by 3 bases, with 11 bases between. The germline V gene has CDR1 LGHNA and CDR2 YSLEER. The CDR3 spans 15 residues. CDR3 in DNA: TGCGCCAGCAGCCAAGATGGCAGGGAGGACTATGGCTACACCTTC. As protein: CASSQDGREDYGYTF.

This clonotype occurred many times. Here the CDR3 reads CASIRPEQYF. The DNA for the CDR3 is TGCGCCAGCATTCGACCCGAGCAGTACTTC. The rearrangement uses TRBV10-1 and TRBJ2-7; D not certain. In germline, CDR1 is WNHNN, CDR2 SYGVQD (reference sequence). The CDR3 totals 10 residues. The germline V and J ends were trimmed by 7 bases and 6 bases, with 7 bases remaining between them.

This clonotype was seen many times. Here the CDR3 DNA reads TGTGCCAGCAGCTTAGTGCTGTTCCGGGAGCTGTTTTTT. It encodes CASSLVLFRELFF. The chain couples TRBV11-1 to TRBJ2-2; D is unresolved. V lost 1 base and J 9 bases, leaving 9 bases between the germline ends. CDR1 is SGHAT, CDR2 FQDESV, per germline (reference sequence). The CDR3 loop spans 13 amino acids.

This clonotype appeared many times. The chain links TRBV20-1 to TRBJ2-5; weak D call: TRBD2 (5 bases). The CDR3 sequence is 13 residues long. Trimming stripped 4 bases from V and 2 bases from J, with 11 bases between. From germline, CDR1 is DFQATT and CDR2 SNEGSKA (reference sequence). CDR3 residues: CSAMGGGQETQYF. CDR3 DNA: TGCAGTGCTATGGGTGGCGGGCAAGAGACCCAGTACTTC.

There are a few counts of this clonotype. J is TRBJ2-2 and V is TRBV10-3, with D unresolved. CDR3 length: 16 residues. CDR1 and CDR2 (germline): ENHRY, SYGVKD. V gave up 3 bases and J gave up 3 bases, with 14 bases separating them. The CDR3 is CAISDRVRRDTGELFF. The CDR3 region has the DNA TGTGCCATCAGTGACCGAGTCAGGCGAGACACCGGGGAGCTGTTTTTT.

Only one count was recorded for this clonotype. With a much larger clone just one base away, this may be a read error. This chain uses TRBV7-2 with TRBJ2-7; the D is unclear. CDR1 is SGHTA and CDR2 is FQGNSA in the germline V gene. V was shortened by 1 base and J by 5 bases, with 3 bases between the two germline ends. CDR3 length equals 11 residues. DNA of the CDR3: TGTGCCAGCAGCTTAGAACACGAGCAGTACTTC. Translation gives CASSLEHEQYF.

The chain is built from TRBV6-5 and TRBJ1-1; D may be TRBD1 (5 bases). The V gene's germline CDR1 is MNHEY and CDR2 SVGAGI. This CDR3 region has 15 residues. With 2 bases removed from V and 4 bases from J, the gap between germline ends came to 14 bases. The CDR3 DNA reads as TGTGCCAGCAGTTACAGATCGGGGAGGGGCACTGAAGCTTTCTTT. It yields the protein CASSYRSGRGTEAFF.

This clonotype was observed many times. The rearrangement joins TRBV20-1 to TRBJ1-5, with D possibly TRBD1 on 5 matching bases. The length of the CDR3 is 15 residues. Trimming removed 0 bases from V and 4 bases from J, with 13 bases in between. Looked up from germline, CDR1 is DFQATT and CDR2 is SNEGSKA (reference sequence). The CDR3 region has the DNA TGCAGTGCTAGAGATCTTGGGACGGTTAATCAGCCCCAGCATTTT. Amino acids: CSARDLGTVNQPQHF.

As DNA, the CDR3 is TGCAGTGCTAAAACGCGGCAGGGTGATCAGCCCCAGCATTTT. Protein sequence: CSAKTRQGDQPQHF. The rearrangement links TRBV20-1 to TRBJ1-5, with D perhaps matching TRBD1 (5 bases). The CDR3 contains 14 residues. Between the trimmed V and J ends, which lost 4 bases and 5 bases, there was a span of 15 bases. Germline CDR1 reads DFQATT; CDR2 reads SNEGSKA (reference sequence).